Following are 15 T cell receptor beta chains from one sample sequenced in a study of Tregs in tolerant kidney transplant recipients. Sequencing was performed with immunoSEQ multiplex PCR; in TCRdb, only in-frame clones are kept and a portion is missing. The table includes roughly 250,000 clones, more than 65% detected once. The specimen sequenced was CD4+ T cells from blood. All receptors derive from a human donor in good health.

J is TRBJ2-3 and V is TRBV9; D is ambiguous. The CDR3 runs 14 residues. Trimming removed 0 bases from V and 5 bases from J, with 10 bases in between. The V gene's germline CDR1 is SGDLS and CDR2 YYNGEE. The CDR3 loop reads CASSVVAEVDTQYF. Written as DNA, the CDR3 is TGTGCCAGCAGCGTAGTAGCCGAGGTAGATACGCAGTATTTT.

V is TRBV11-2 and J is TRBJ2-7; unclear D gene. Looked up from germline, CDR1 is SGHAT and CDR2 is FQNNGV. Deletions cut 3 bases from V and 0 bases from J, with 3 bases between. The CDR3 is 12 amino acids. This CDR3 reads CASSFGSYEQYF. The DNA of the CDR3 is TGTGCCAGCAGCTTCGGCTCCTACGAGCAGTACTTC.

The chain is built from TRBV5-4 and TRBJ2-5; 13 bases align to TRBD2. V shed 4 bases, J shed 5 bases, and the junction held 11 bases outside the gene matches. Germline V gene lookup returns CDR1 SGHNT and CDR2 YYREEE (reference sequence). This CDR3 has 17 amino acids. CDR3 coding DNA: TGTGCCAGCAGCCACACTAGCGGGAGGGCCTTACGCGAGACCCAGTACTTC. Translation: CASSHTSGRALRETQYF.

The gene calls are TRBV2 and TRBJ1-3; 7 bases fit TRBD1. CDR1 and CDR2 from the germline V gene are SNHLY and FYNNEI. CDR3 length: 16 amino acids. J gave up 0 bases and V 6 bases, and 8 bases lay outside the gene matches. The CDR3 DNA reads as TGTGCCAGCAGCCCTACAGGGGTGGACTCTGGAAACACCATATATTTT. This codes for CASSPTGVDSGNTIYF.

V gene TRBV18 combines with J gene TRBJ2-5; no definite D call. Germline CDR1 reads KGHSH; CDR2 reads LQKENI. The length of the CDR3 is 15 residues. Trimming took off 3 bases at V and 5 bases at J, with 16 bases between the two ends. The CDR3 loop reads CASSPTVPGRETQYF. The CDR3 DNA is TGTGCCAGCTCACCTACGGTTCCGGGCCGGGAGACCCAGTACTTC.

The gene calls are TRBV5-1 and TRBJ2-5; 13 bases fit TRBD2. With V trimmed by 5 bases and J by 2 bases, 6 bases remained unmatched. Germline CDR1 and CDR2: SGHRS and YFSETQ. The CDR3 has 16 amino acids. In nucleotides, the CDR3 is TGCGCCAGCAGACTAGCGGGGGGGCCGGGACAAGAGACCCAGTACTTC. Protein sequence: CASRLAGGPGQETQYF.

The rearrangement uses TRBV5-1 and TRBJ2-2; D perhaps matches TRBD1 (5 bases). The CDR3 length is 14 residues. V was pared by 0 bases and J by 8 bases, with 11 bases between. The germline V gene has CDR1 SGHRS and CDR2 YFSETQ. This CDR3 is CASSLEGASGELFF. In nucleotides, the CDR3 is TGCGCCAGCAGCTTGGAAGGGGCTTCTGGGGAGCTGTTTTTT.

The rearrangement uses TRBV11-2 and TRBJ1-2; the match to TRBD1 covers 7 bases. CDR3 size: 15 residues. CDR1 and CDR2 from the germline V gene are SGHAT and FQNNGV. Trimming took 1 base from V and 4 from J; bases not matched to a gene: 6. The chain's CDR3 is CASSLASGGSYGYTF. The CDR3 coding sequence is TGTGCCAGCAGCTTAGCGTCAGGGGGGAGCTATGGCTACACCTTC.

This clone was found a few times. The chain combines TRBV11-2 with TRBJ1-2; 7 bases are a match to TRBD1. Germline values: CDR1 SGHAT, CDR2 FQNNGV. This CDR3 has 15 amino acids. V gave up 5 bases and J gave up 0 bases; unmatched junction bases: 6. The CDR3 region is CASSRGTVANYGYTF. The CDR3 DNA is TGTGCCAGCAGCCGGGGGACAGTAGCTAACTATGGCTACACCTTC.

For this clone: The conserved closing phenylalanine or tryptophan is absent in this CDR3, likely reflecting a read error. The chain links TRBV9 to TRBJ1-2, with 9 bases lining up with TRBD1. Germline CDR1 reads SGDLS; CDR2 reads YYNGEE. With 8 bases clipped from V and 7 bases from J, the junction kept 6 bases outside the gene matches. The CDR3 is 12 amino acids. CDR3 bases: TGTGCCAGGAGGGACAGGGCCGCTGGCTACACCCTC. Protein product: CARRDRAAGYTL.

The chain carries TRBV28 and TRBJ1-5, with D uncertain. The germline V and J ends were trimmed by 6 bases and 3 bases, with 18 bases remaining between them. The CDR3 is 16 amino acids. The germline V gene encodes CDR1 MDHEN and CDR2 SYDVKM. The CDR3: CASSRPDGSFNQPQHF. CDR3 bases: TGTGCCAGCAGCCGACCCGACGGGTCCTTCAATCAGCCCCAGCATTTT.

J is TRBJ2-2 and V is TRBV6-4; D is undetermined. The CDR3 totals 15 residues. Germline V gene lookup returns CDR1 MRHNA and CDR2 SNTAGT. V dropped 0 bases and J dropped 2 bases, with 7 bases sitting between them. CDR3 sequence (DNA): TGTGCCAGCAGTGACTCGACGAGTAACACCGGGGAGCTGTTTTTT. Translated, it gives CASSDSTSNTGELFF.

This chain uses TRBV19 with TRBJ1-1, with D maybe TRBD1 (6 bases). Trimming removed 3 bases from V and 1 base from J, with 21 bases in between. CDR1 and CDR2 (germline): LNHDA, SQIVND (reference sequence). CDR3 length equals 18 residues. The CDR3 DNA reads TGTGCCAGTAGTATCCGGCCTGGCAGGGGTAGGGAGAACACTGAAGCTTTCTTT. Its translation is CASSIRPGRGRENTEAFF.

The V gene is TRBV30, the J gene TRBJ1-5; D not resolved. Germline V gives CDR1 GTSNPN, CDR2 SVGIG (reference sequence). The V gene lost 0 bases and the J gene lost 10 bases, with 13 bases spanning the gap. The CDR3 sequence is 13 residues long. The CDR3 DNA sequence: TGTGCCTGGAGTGTAGGTAGTGGTCCTCCCCAGCATTTT. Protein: CAWSVGSGPPQHF.

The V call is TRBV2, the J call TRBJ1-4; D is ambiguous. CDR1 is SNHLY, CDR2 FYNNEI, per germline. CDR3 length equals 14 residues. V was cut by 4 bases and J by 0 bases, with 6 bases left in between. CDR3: CASSGGTTNEKLFF. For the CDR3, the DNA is TGTGCCAGCAGTGGCGGCACAACTAATGAAAAACTGTTTTTT.